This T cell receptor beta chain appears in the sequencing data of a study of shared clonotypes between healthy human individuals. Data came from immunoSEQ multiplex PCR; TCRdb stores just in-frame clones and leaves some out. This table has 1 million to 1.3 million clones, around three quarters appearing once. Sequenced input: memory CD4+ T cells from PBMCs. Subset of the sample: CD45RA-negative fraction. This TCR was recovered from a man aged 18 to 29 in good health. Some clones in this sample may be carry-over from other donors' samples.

CDR3 nucleotides: TGTGCCAGCAGCGGGCGGGACAGGGGAAACACCATATATTTT. It codes for CASSGRDRGNTIYF. The chain links TRBV5-4 to TRBJ1-3; 8 positions match TRBD1. This CDR3 has 14 residues. With V trimmed by 4 bases and J by 4 bases, 4 bases remained unmatched. The germline CDR1 and CDR2 sequences are SGHNT and YYREEE (reference sequence).